The 6 T cell receptor beta chains presented below share a single source sample, sequenced in a study of blood T cell repertoires in COVID-19. Libraries were prepared by immunoSEQ multiplex PCR; TCRdb keeps only in-frame clonotypes and omits some of them. The table shows roughly 120,000 clones, with 65% to 90% occurring only once. The sample was peripheral blood. Source of these receptors: a woman aged 55-70 years with acute or convalescent COVID-19.

This clone was seen only once. The chain carries TRBV7-8 and TRBJ1-4; 10 bases are shared with TRBD1. After removal of 3 bases from V and 5 bases from J, the junction contained 0 bases not matched to a gene. Germline values: CDR1 SGHVS, CDR2 FQNEAQ. This CDR3 region has 14 residues. CDR3 loop: CASSLGQGNEKLFF. Here the CDR3 DNA reads TGTGCCAGCAGCTTGGGACAGGGGAATGAAAAACTGTTTTTT. Complete variable domain (other parts from reference TRBV7-8 and TRBJ1-4): GAGVSQSPRYKVAKRGQDVALRCDPISGHVSLFWYQQALGQGPEFLTYFQNEAQLDKSGLPSDRFFAERPEGSVSTLKIQRTQQEDSAVYLCASSLGQGNEKLFFGSGTQLSVL.

This chain joins TRBV6-5 and TRBJ1-2, with D unresolved. The V end lost 2 bases, the J end lost 7 bases, and 8 bases lay between the germline ends. Looked up from germline, CDR1 is MNHEY and CDR2 is SVGAGI. The CDR3 sequence is 12 residues long. In DNA, the CDR3 is TGTGCCAGCAGTTACGGGAGAACTGGCTACACCTTC. It specifies CASSYGRTGYTF.

The chain couples TRBV9 to TRBJ2-7, with D possibly matching TRBD2 (5 bases). Germline V gene sequence: CDR1 SGDLS, CDR2 YYNGEE. V was cut by 5 bases and J by 7 bases, with 22 bases left in between. The CDR3 contains 15 residues. CDR3: CASSADAGASREQYF. CDR3 DNA: TGTGCCAGCAGTGCAGATGCGGGTGCCAGTCGGGAGCAGTACTTC. Filled out from reference TRBV9 and TRBJ2-7, the complete variable domain reads DSGVTQTPKHLITATGQRVTLRCSPRSGDLSVYWYQQSLDQGLQFLIQYYNGEERAKGNILERFSAQQFPDLHSELNLSSLELGDSALYFCASSADAGASREQYFGPGTRLTVT.

Relative to its sample, this clone is medium-sized. V usage is TRBV10-3 and J usage is TRBJ2-1, with 10 positions matching TRBD2. V was pared by 11 bases and J by 5 bases, with 9 bases of the junction left unmatched. Germline-derived CDR1 and CDR2 are ENHRY and SYGVKD. The CDR3 extends over 14 amino acids. This chain's CDR3 is CAVLERGGDNEQFF. The DNA for the CDR3 is TGTGCCGTGCTGGAGCGGGGGGGAGACAATGAGCAGTTCTTC.

The rearrangement uses TRBV6-2 or TRBV6-3 and TRBJ2-5, with TRBD2 identical over 8 bases. Germline CDR1 and CDR2: MNHEY and SVGEGT. The trim removed 5 bases at V and 2 bases at J, leaving 13 bases unmatched. The length of the CDR3 is 17 residues. CDR3 coding DNA: TGTGCCAGCAGTGCACTACGGGGGGGCCGAGTGCAAGAGACCCAGTACTTC. The encoded protein is CASSALRGGRVQETQYF.

CDR3 region: CATGGSWTGYTF. For the CDR3, the DNA is TGTGCCACCGGGGGGTCGTGGACTGGCTACACCTTC. V and J are TRBV28 and TRBJ1-2; maybe TRBD1 (5 bases). Germline CDR1 is MDHEN and CDR2 is SYDVKM. The CDR3 covers 12 residues. The ends were cut back, 10 bases at V and 7 bases at J, with 16 bases in the middle.